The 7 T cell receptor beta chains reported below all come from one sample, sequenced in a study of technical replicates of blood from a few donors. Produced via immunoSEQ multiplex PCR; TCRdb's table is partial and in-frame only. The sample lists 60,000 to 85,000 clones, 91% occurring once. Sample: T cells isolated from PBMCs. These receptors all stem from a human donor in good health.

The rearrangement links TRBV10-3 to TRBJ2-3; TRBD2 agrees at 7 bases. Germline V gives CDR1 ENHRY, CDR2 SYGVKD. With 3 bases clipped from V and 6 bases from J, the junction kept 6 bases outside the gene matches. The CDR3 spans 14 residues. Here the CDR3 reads CAISDRAGPDTQYF. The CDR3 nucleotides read TGTGCCATCAGTGATCGAGCGGGACCCGATACGCAGTATTTT.

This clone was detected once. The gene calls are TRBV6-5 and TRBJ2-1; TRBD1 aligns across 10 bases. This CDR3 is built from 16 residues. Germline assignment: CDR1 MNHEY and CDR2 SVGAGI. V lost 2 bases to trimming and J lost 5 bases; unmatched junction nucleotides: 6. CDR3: CASSYSRTGGHNEQFF. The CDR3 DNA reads TGTGCCAGCAGTTACAGTAGGACAGGGGGGCACAATGAGCAGTTCTTC.

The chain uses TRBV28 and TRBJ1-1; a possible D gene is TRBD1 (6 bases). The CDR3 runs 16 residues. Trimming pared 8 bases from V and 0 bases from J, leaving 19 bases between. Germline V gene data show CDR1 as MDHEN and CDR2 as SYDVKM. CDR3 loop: CASPKRGSGMNTEAFF. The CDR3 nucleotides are TGTGCCAGCCCTAAAAGGGGGTCTGGTATGAACACTGAAGCTTTCTTT.

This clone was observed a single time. CDR3 sequence: CASTRAGEAFF. In nucleotides, the CDR3 is TGTGCCAGCACTAGGGCGGGTGAAGCTTTCTTT. J is TRBJ1-1 and V is TRBV2; D gene ambiguous. Trimming took 7 bases from V and 7 from J, leaving 10 bases between them. This CDR3 is built from 11 residues. Germline CDR1 SNHLY, CDR2 FYNNEI.

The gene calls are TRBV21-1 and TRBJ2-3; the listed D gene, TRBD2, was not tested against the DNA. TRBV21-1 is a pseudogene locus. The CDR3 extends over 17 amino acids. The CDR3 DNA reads TGTGCCAGCATCTCCTGGATACATATCCTAGACACAGATACGCAGTATTTT. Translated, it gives CASISWIHILDTDTQYF.

The DNA for the CDR3 is TGTGCCAGCAGTTCAGGGGATAATGGCGAAAAACTGTTTTTT. It translates to CASSSGDNGEKLFF. The chain uses TRBV28 and TRBJ1-4; TRBD1 is a possible D gene (6 bases). The CDR3 totals 14 residues. The V gene lost 4 bases and the J gene lost 8 bases, with 14 bases spanning the gap. Germline CDR1 is MDHEN and CDR2 is SYDVKM.

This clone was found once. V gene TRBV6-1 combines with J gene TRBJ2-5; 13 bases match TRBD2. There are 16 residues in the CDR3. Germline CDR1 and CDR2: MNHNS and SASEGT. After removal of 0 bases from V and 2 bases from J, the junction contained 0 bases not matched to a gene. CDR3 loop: CASSEAGLAGQETQYF. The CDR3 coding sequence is TGTGCCAGCAGTGAAGCGGGACTAGCGGGGCAAGAGACCCAGTACTTC.